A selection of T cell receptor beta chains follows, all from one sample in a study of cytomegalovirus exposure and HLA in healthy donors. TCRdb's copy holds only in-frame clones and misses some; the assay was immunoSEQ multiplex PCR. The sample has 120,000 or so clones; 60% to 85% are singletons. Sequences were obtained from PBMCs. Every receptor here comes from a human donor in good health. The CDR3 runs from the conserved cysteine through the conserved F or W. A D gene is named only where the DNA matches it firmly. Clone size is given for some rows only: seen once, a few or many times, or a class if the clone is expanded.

cdr3_nt: TGTGCCAGCAGTCCGGAGATCGAATATTACTCCTACGAGCAGTACTTC; cdr3_aa: CASSPEIEYYSYEQYF; j_call: TRBJ2-7; clone_size: NA; d_call: NA; v_call: TRBV27
cdr3_nt: TGCGCCAGCAGCCGCGGGACAGGGGCTGAAGCTTTCTTT; cdr3_aa: CASSRGTGAEAFF; j_call: TRBJ1-1; clone_size: NA; d_call: TRBD1; v_call: TRBV5-1
cdr3_nt: TGTGCCAGCAGCCACAATACCCCGGGAGCTTTCTTT; cdr3_aa: CASSHNTPGAFF; j_call: TRBJ1-1; clone_size: NA; d_call: NA; v_call: TRBV4-2
cdr3_nt: TGTGCCAGCAGCCCGGAGAGAGGGACACCGGACTCCTACGAGCAGTACTTC; cdr3_aa: CASSPERGTPDSYEQYF; j_call: TRBJ2-7; clone_size: NA; d_call: NA; v_call: TRBV7-9
cdr3_nt: TGCAGCGTTGAACCCGGGACTGGGACAGATACGCAGTATTTT; cdr3_aa: CSVEPGTGTDTQYF; j_call: TRBJ2-3; clone_size: NA; d_call: NA; v_call: TRBV29-1
cdr3_nt: TGTGCCAGCAGCCAAGCGGGGGGTCCCACAGATACGCAGTATTTT; cdr3_aa: CASSQAGGPTDTQYF; j_call: TRBJ2-3; clone_size: few; d_call: TRBD2; v_call: TRBV7-3
cdr3_nt: TGTGCCAGCAGTTCTGGGACAGGGGTACGGGCTTTCTTT; cdr3_aa: CASSSGTGVRAFF; j_call: TRBJ1-1; clone_size: NA; d_call: TRBD1; v_call: TRBV27
cdr3_nt: TGTGCCAGCGGGATTTCAGGGCTTATGGTCACTGAGCTGTTTTTT; cdr3_aa: CASGISGLMVTELFF; j_call: TRBJ2-2; clone_size: NA; d_call: NA; v_call: TRBV27
cdr3_nt: TGTGCCAGTAGTACTCCGGGTACTCATAATTCACCCCTCCACTTT; cdr3_aa: CASSTPGTHNSPLHF; j_call: TRBJ1-6; clone_size: NA; d_call: NA; v_call: TRBV19
cdr3_nt: TGTGCCAGCAGCTATAGCGGGGCGAACCACAATGAGCAGTTCTTC; cdr3_aa: CASSYSGANHNEQFF; j_call: TRBJ2-1; clone_size: once; d_call: TRBD2; v_call: TRBV7-3
cdr3_nt: TGTGCCAGCAGCTTAGGAGAAGGCACAGATACGCAGTATTTT; cdr3_aa: CASSLGEGTDTQYF; j_call: TRBJ2-3; clone_size: NA; d_call: NA; v_call: TRBV11-2
cdr3_nt: TGTGCCAGCAGTTACCCCCCCGGGACAGGCCTTTACGAGCAGTACTTC; cdr3_aa: CASSYPPGTGLYEQYF; j_call: TRBJ2-7; clone_size: NA; d_call: TRBD1; v_call: TRBV6-5
cdr3_nt: TGCAGCGTTGTTCTAATTGGAGCTACTAGCACAGATACGCAGTATTTT; cdr3_aa: CSVVLIGATSTDTQYF; j_call: TRBJ2-3; clone_size: NA; d_call: NA; v_call: TRBV29-1
cdr3_nt: TGCAGCGTGGGGACACCCTACGAGCAGTACTTC; cdr3_aa: CSVGTPYEQYF; j_call: TRBJ2-7; clone_size: NA; d_call: NA; v_call: TRBV29-1
cdr3_nt: TGTGCCAGCAGTGAATGGGGGGGACTAGGGTCCTACAATGAGCAGTTCTTC; cdr3_aa: CASSEWGGLGSYNEQFF; j_call: TRBJ2-1; clone_size: NA; d_call: TRBD2; v_call: TRBV2
cdr3_nt: TGTGCCAGTACAAGGGACAAACGGAACTATGGCTACACCTTC; cdr3_aa: CASTRDKRNYGYTF; j_call: TRBJ1-2; clone_size: NA; d_call: NA; v_call: TRBV2
cdr3_nt: TGCGCCAGCAGTACATCCTCCTCTGGAAACACCATATATTTT; cdr3_aa: CASSTSSSGNTIYF; j_call: TRBJ1-3; clone_size: once; d_call: NA; v_call: TRBV4-1
cdr3_nt: TGTGCCAGCAGTATTAACAGAAACACTGAAGCTTTCTTT; cdr3_aa: CASSINRNTEAFF; j_call: TRBJ1-1; clone_size: NA; d_call: NA; v_call: TRBV6-1
cdr3_nt: TGTGCCAGCAGTGGAGGGGGACGGAACACTGAAGCTTTCTTT; cdr3_aa: CASSGGGRNTEAFF; j_call: TRBJ1-1; clone_size: few; d_call: NA; v_call: TRBV2
cdr3_nt: TGTGCCAGCAGCCCATACAGGGGCTATGGCTACACCTTC; cdr3_aa: CASSPYRGYGYTF; j_call: TRBJ1-2; clone_size: NA; d_call: TRBD1; v_call: TRBV14
cdr3_nt: TGTGCCAGCAGCCTTGCCCCGGGGGGGCGGGCCAAAAACATTCAGTACTTC; cdr3_aa: CASSLAPGGRAKNIQYF; j_call: TRBJ2-4; clone_size: NA; d_call: TRBD2; v_call: TRBV7-6
cdr3_nt: TGTGCCAGCAGCCCGGCGCTAGCGGGGATGGATACGCAGTATTTT; cdr3_aa: CASSPALAGMDTQYF; j_call: TRBJ2-3; clone_size: few; d_call: TRBD2; v_call: TRBV14
cdr3_nt: TGCGCCAGCAGCCAAGATGCGGGCAGCTTGAACACTGAAGCTTTCTTT; cdr3_aa: CASSQDAGSLNTEAFF; j_call: TRBJ1-1; clone_size: NA; d_call: NA; v_call: TRBV4-1
cdr3_nt: TGTGCCAGCAGCGCCGGGGGACAGGGACTCAATCAGCCCCAGCATTTT; cdr3_aa: CASSAGGQGLNQPQHF; j_call: TRBJ1-5; clone_size: NA; d_call: TRBD1; v_call: TRBV9
cdr3_nt: TGTGCCAGCAGCTTAAACGCGGGAGGAGAGACCCAGTACTTC; cdr3_aa: CASSLNAGGETQYF; j_call: TRBJ2-5; clone_size: NA; d_call: TRBD2; v_call: TRBV11-2
cdr3_nt: TGTGCCAGCAGTTACTCGATAGCGGAAGAGACCCAGTACTTC; cdr3_aa: CASSYSIAEETQYF; j_call: TRBJ2-5; clone_size: NA; d_call: NA; v_call: TRBV6-5
cdr3_nt: TGTGCCAGCAGTTACTCGACTCAGGGTGGTGGCTACACCTTC; cdr3_aa: CASSYSTQGGGYTF; j_call: TRBJ1-2; clone_size: NA; d_call: NA; v_call: TRBV6-5
cdr3_nt: TGTGCCAGCAGTCTGGGCGGGGGGTCTGAAGCTTTCTTT; cdr3_aa: CASSLGGGSEAFF; j_call: TRBJ1-1; clone_size: NA; d_call: NA; v_call: TRBV2
cdr3_nt: TGTGCCAGCAGCAAACAGGGGAACAATCAGCCCCAGCATTTT; cdr3_aa: CASSKQGNNQPQHF; j_call: TRBJ1-5; clone_size: NA; d_call: TRBD1; v_call: TRBV6-4